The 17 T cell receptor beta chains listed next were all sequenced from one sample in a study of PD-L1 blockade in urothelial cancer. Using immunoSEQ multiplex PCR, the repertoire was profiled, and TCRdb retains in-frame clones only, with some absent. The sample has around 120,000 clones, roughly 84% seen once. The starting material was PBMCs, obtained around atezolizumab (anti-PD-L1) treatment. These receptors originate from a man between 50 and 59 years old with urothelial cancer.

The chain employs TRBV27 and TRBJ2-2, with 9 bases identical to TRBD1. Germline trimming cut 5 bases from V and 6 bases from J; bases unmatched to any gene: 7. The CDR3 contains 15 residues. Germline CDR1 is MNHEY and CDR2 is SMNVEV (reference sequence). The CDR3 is CASSTRDRVPGELFF. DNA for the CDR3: TGTGCCAGCAGTACCCGGGACAGGGTTCCCGGGGAGCTGTTTTTT.

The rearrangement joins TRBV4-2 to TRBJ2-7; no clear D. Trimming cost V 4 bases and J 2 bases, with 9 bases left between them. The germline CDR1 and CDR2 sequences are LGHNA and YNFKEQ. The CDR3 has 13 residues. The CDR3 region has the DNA TGTGCCAGCAGCCCCCCGGGTGCCTACGAGCAGTACTTC. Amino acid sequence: CASSPPGAYEQYF.

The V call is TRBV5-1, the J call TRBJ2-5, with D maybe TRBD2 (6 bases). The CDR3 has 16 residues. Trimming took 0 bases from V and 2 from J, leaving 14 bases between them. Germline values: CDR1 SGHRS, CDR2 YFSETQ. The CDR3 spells CASSLGGLAGQETQYF. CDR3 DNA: TGCGCCAGCAGCTTGGGGGGTTTGGCGGGACAAGAGACCCAGTACTTC.

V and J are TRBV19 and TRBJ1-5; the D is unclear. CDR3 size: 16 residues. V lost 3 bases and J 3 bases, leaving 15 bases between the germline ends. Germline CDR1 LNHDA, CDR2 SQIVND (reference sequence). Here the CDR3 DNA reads TGTGCCAGTAGTATCCCGGGAGACGGAACCAATCAGCCCCAGCATTTT. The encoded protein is CASSIPGDGTNQPQHF. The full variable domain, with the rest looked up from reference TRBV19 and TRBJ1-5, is DGGITQSPKYLFRKEGQNVTLSCEQNLNHDAMYWYRQDPGQGLRLIYYSQIVNDFQKGDIAEGYSVSREKKESFPLTVTSAQKNPTAFYLCASSIPGDGTNQPQHFGDGTRLSIL.

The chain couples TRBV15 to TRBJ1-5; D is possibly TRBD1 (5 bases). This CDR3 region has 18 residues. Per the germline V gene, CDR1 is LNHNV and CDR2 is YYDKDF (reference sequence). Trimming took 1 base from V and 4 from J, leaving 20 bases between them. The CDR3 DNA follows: TGTGCCACCAGCAGAGGGGGACTTTTTGGAGGTAGAAATCAGCCCCAGCATTTT. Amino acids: CATSRGGLFGGRNQPQHF. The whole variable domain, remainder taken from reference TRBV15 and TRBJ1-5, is DAMVIQNPRYQVTQFGKPVTLSCSQTLNHNVMYWYQQKSSQAPKLLFHYYDKDFNNEADTPDNFQSRRPNTSFCFLDIRSPGLGDTAMYLCATSRGGLFGGRNQPQHFGDGTRLSIL.

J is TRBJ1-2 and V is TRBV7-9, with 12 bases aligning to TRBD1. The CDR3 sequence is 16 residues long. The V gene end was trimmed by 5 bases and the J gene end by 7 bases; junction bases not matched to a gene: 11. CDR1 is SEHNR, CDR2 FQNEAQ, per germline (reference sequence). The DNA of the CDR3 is TGTGCCAGCAGCCCCCTATGGGACAGGGGGCTCTCTGGCTACACCTTC. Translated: CASSPLWDRGLSGYTF.

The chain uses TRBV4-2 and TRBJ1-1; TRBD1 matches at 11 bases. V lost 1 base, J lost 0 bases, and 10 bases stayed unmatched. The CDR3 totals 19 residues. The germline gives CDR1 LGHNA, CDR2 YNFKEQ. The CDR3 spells CASSQGRGQGGKMNTEAFF. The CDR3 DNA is TGTGCCAGCAGCCAAGGACGGGGACAGGGGGGGAAAATGAACACTGAAGCTTTCTTT.

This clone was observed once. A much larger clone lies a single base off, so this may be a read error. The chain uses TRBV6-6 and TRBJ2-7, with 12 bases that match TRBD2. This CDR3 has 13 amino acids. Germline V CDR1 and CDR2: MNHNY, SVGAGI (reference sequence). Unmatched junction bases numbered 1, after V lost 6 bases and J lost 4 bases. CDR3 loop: CASRLAGGYEQYF. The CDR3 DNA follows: TGTGCCAGCAGACTAGCGGGAGGATACGAGCAGTACTTC.

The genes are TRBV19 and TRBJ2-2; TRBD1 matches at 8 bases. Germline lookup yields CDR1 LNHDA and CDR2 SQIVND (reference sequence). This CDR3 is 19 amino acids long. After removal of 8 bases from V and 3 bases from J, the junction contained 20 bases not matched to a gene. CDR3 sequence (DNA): TGTGCCAGTCTTCGAGGGACAGGAGTAGATTGGCGGGACACCGGGGAGCTGTTTTTT. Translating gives CASLRGTGVDWRDTGELFF.

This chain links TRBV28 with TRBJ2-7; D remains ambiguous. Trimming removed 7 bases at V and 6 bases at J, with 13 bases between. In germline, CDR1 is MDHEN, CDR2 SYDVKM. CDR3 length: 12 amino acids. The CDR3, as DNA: TGTGCCAGCAACTCAGCGCTCGGCGAGCAGTACTTC. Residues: CASNSALGEQYF.

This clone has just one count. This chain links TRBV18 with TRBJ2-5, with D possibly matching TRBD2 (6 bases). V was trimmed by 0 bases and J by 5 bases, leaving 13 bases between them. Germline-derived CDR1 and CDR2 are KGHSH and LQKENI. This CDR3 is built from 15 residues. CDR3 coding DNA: TGTGCCAGCTCACCACCGGCGGGGCGGTGGGAGACCCAGTACTTC. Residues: CASSPPAGRWETQYF. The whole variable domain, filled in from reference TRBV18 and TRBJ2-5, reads NAGVMQNPRHLVRRRGQEARLRCSPMKGHSHVYWYRQLPEEGLKFMVYLQKENIIDESGMPKERFSAEFPKEGPSILRIQQVVRGDSAAYFCASSPPAGRWETQYFGPGTRLLVL.

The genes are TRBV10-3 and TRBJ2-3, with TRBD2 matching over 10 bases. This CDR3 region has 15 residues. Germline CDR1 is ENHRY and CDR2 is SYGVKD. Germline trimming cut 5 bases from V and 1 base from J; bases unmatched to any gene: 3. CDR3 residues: CAISTGTSGTDTQYF. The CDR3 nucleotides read TGTGCCATCAGTACCGGGACTAGCGGCACAGATACGCAGTATTTT.

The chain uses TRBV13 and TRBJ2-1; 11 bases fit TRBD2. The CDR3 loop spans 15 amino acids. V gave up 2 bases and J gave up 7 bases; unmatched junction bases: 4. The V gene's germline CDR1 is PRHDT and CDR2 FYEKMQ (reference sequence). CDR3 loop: CASSLRTSGRNEQFF. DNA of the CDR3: TGTGCCAGCAGCTTAAGAACTAGCGGGAGAAATGAGCAGTTCTTC.

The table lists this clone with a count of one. In DNA form, the CDR3 reads TGCGCCAGCAGCTTTGAAGCGGGAGGGAGGATGGCCCAGTACTTC. Amino acid sequence: CASSFEAGGRMAQYF. The V and J genes are TRBV5-1 and TRBJ2-5; 10 nucleotides align to TRBD2. This CDR3 spans 15 amino acids. Germline V CDR1 and CDR2: SGHRS, YFSETQ. V gave up 2 bases and J gave up 9 bases; unmatched junction bases: 10.

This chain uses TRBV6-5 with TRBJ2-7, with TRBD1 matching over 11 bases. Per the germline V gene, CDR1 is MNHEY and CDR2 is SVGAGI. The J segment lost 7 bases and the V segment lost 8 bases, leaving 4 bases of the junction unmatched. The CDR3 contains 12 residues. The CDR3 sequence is CASGQGAREQYF. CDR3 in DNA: TGTGCCAGCGGACAGGGGGCCCGTGAGCAGTACTTC.

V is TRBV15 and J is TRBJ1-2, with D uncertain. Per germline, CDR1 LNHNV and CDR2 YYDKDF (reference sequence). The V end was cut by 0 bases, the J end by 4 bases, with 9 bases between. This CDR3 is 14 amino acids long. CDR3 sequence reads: CATSRDAGSYGYTF. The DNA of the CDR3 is TGTGCCACCAGCAGAGATGCGGGAAGCTATGGCTACACCTTC.

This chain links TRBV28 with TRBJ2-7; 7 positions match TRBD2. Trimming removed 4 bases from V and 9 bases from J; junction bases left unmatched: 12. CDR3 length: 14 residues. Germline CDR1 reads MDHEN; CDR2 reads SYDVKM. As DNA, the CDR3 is TGTGCCAGCAGTTACTGGAGGGAGGGAGGCGGGCAGTACTTC. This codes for CASSYWREGGGQYF. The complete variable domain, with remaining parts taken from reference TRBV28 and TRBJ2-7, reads DVKVTQSSRYLVKRTGEKVFLECVQDMDHENMFWYRQDPGLGLRLIYFSYDVKMKEKGDIPEGYSVSREKKERFSLILESASTNQTSMYLCASSYWREGGGQYFGPGTRLTVT.